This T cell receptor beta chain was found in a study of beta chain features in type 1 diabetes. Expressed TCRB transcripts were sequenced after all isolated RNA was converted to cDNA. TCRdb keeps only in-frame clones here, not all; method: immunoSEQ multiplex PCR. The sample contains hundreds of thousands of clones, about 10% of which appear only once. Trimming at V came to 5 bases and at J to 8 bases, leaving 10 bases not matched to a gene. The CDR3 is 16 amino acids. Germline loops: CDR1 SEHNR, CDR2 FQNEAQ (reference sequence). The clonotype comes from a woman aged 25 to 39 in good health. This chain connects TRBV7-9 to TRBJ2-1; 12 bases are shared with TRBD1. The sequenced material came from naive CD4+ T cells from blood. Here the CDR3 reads CASSGQGQGAIDEQFF. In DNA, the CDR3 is TGTGCCAGCAGCGGTCAGGGACAGGGGGCTATTGATGAGCAGTTCTTC.